These 30 T cell receptor beta chains were sequenced from one sample in a study of T cell responses to AZD1222 COVID-19 vaccine. The protocol was immunoSEQ multiplex PCR, while the TCRdb copy is restricted to in-frame clones and leaves out a portion. The sample has 15,000 to 17,000 clones; 88% are singletons. Material: peripheral blood, obtained 28 days after the second AZD1222 dose. The receptors were sampled from an adult who received the AZD1222 COVID-19 vaccine.

The V call is TRBV10-2, the J call TRBJ2-2, with TRBD2 identical over 9 bases. The germline V gene encodes CDR1 WSHSY and CDR2 SAAADI. The CDR3 has 15 residues. Trimming at V came to 3 bases and at J to 6 bases, leaving 5 bases not matched to a gene. Here the CDR3 DNA reads TGCGCCAGCAGTGAACTAGCGGGCGCGGCCGGGGAGCTGTTTTTT. Amino acids: CASSELAGAAGELFF.

J is TRBJ2-2 and V is TRBV11-2, with D perhaps matching TRBD1 (5 bases). There are 15 residues in the CDR3. V lost 0 bases and J lost 6, with 11 bases in between. CDR1 is SGHAT and CDR2 is FQNNGV in the germline V gene. The CDR3 protein is CASSLDTGFAGELFF. The CDR3, as DNA: TGTGCCAGCAGCTTAGACACAGGTTTCGCCGGGGAGCTGTTTTTT.

This clone was seen just once. This sequence joins TRBV10-3 and TRBJ1-1; D ambiguous. Trimming shortened V by 3 bases and J by 5 bases, and 13 bases separated the two germline ends. The CDR3 covers 14 residues. Per the germline V gene, CDR1 is ENHRY and CDR2 is SYGVKD. The CDR3, as DNA: TGTGCCATCAGTGAAGGGCAGGTAGTGACTGAAGCTTTCTTT. This translates into CAISEGQVVTEAFF.

This chain joins TRBV11-1 and TRBJ2-3; 9 bases agree with TRBD2. Germline V CDR1 and CDR2: SGHAT, FQDESV (reference sequence). Germline trimming cut 0 bases from V and 5 bases from J; bases unmatched to any gene: 9. CDR3 length equals 17 residues. In DNA, the CDR3 is TGTGCCAGCAGCTTAGCGCTGGGCGGGGGGGCCCGAGATACGCAGTATTTT. Translating gives CASSLALGGGARDTQYF.

This clone is medium-sized within its sample. The chain joins TRBV28 to TRBJ1-5; D call uncertain. This CDR3 is built from 12 residues. V was cut by 0 bases and J by 6 bases, with 3 bases left in between. Germline V gene data show CDR1 as MDHEN and CDR2 as SYDVKM. The CDR3 loop is CASSLWSQPQHF. In DNA form, the CDR3 reads TGTGCCAGCAGTTTATGGTCTCAGCCCCAGCATTTT.

V gene TRBV29-1 combines with J gene TRBJ2-5; D is possibly TRBD1 or TRBD2 (5 bases each). CDR1 and CDR2 from the germline V gene are SQVTM and ANQGSEA. Trimming took 8 bases from V and 5 from J, leaving 15 bases between them. This CDR3 has 12 residues. The CDR3 sequence is CSSRDLGETQYF. CDR3 DNA sequence: TGCAGCTCCCGGGACCTGGGGGAGACCCAGTACTTC.

This clone was counted once. J is TRBJ1-2 and V is TRBV6-1; 7 bases match TRBD1. CDR1 and CDR2 from the germline V gene are MNHNS and SASEGT. This CDR3 is built from 16 residues. V lost 4 bases, J lost 7 bases, and 15 bases stayed unmatched. The CDR3 DNA sequence: TGTGCCAGCAGTGGGGCAACGGGAGGGGGCCCGGGTGGCTACACCTTC. Translation: CASSGATGGGPGGYTF.

The chain has TRBV7-2 and TRBJ1-2; D is uncertain. CDR1 SGHTA and CDR2 FQGNSA come from the germline V gene. This CDR3 region has 13 residues. V was pared by 1 base and J by 3 bases, with 6 bases between. The CDR3 region has the DNA TGTGCCAGCAGCTTAGACGGAGACTATGGCTACACCTTC. Protein product: CASSLDGDYGYTF.

The chain joins TRBV20-1 to TRBJ1-1; no reliable D call. V was shortened by 5 bases and J by 3 bases, with 7 bases between the two germline ends. In germline, CDR1 is DFQATT, CDR2 SNEGSKA (reference sequence). The CDR3 loop spans 11 amino acids. The CDR3 region has the DNA TGCAGTGCTTTTCTACACACTGAAGCTTTCTTT. As protein: CSAFLHTEAFF.

The genes are TRBV5-1 and TRBJ2-7; 7 bases are shared with TRBD1. V dropped 4 bases and J dropped 0; count of bases not matched to a gene: 4. This CDR3 is 14 amino acids long. Germline values: CDR1 SGHRS, CDR2 YFSETQ. The CDR3 loop reads CASSDRVSSYEQYF. The CDR3 nucleotides are TGCGCCAGCAGCGACAGGGTAAGCTCCTACGAGCAGTACTTC.

This clone was detected only a few times. The CDR3 region is CATSRNSAGADTQYF. The DNA of the CDR3 is TGTGCCACCAGCAGAAACTCAGCGGGGGCAGATACGCAGTATTTT. The chain combines TRBV15 with TRBJ2-3; 8 bases are a match to TRBD2. The ends lost 2 bases at V and 4 bases at J; junction bases unmatched: 5. The CDR3 is 15 residues long. Germline loops: CDR1 LNHNV, CDR2 YYDKDF (reference sequence).

The chain has TRBV4-1 and TRBJ1-2; no firm D call. The CDR3 contains 16 residues. V shed 4 bases and J shed 2 bases, with 17 bases lying between them. Germline V gene sequence: CDR1 MGHRA, CDR2 YSYEKL. CDR3 sequence reads: CASSPAGTTLNYGYTF. The CDR3 DNA reads as TGCGCCAGCAGCCCTGCAGGAACAACCTTGAACTATGGCTACACCTTC.

The V call is TRBV19, the J call TRBJ2-1; maybe TRBD2 (6 bases). The CDR3 is 15 residues long. V was pared by 4 bases and J by 0 bases, with 10 bases between. Germline V gene data show CDR1 as LNHDA and CDR2 as SQIVND (reference sequence). DNA for the CDR3: TGTGCCAGTAGTACCCCCGGGGGCTCCTACAATGAGCAGTTCTTC. This translates into CASSTPGGSYNEQFF.

This chain uses TRBV7-9 with TRBJ1-1; D ambiguous. The germline V and J ends were trimmed by 0 bases and 3 bases, with 8 bases remaining between them. The CDR3 is made up of 14 amino acids. Per germline, CDR1 SEHNR and CDR2 FQNEAQ (reference sequence). The CDR3 nucleotides read TGTGCCAGCAGCTTAGCGGGGTCGGACACTGAAGCTTTCTTT. This gives the protein CASSLAGSDTEAFF.

The chain links TRBV15 to TRBJ1-2; tentatively, D is TRBD1 (6 bases). Germline loops: CDR1 LNHNV, CDR2 YYDKDF (reference sequence). V was trimmed by 0 bases and J by 6 bases, leaving 14 bases between them. The CDR3 is 15 residues long. The CDR3 loop reads CATSRDRGGAHGYTF. The CDR3 DNA is TGTGCCACCAGCAGAGATCGTGGGGGGGCTCATGGCTACACCTTC.

This clone was observed a handful of times. The rearrangement uses TRBV29-1 and TRBJ2-7; D is possibly TRBD1 (5 bases). Germline lookup yields CDR1 SQVTM and CDR2 ANQGSEA. The CDR3 totals 15 residues. Trimming removed 4 bases at V and 4 bases at J, with 20 bases between. For the CDR3, the DNA is TGCAGCGTTGGGAAATTGAGACAGACCTCGTACGAGCAGTACTTC. Translating gives CSVGKLRQTSYEQYF.

The rearrangement uses TRBV28 and TRBJ2-6; D is unresolved. V gave up 4 bases and J gave up 0 bases, with 7 bases separating them. The CDR3 totals 15 residues. The germline V gene encodes CDR1 MDHEN and CDR2 SYDVKM. The CDR3 DNA is TGTGCCAGCAGTTCTCCCCCCTCTGGGGCCAACGTCCTGACTTTC. Translation gives CASSSPPSGANVLTF.

The chain is built from TRBV28 and TRBJ1-4; no reliable D call. The CDR3 covers 12 residues. V gave up 2 bases and J gave up 8 bases, with 6 bases separating them. The germline gives CDR1 MDHEN, CDR2 SYDVKM. The CDR3, as DNA: TGTGCCAGCAGTTTAAACGGAGAAAAACTGTTTTTT. It is translated as CASSLNGEKLFF.

The V call is TRBV6-5, the J call TRBJ1-2; possible D gene TRBD1, 5 bases. The CDR3 is 15 amino acids. Deletions cut 1 base from V and 4 bases from J, with 13 bases between. Germline CDR1 is MNHEY and CDR2 is SVGAGI. CDR3 nucleotides: TGTGCCAGCAGTTACTACCCAGGGAATCCCTATGGCTACACCTTC. Residues: CASSYYPGNPYGYTF.

The chain uses TRBV27 and TRBJ1-2; D perhaps matches TRBD1 (6 bases). The germline V gene has CDR1 MNHEY and CDR2 SMNVEV (reference sequence). Trimming pared 3 bases from V and 13 bases from J, leaving 9 bases between. The CDR3 sequence is 10 residues long. This chain's CDR3 is CASSLRGCTF. The CDR3 region has the DNA TGTGCCAGCAGTTTGAGGGGGTGCACCTTC.

This clone was counted only a few times. This chain links TRBV5-1 with TRBJ1-3; D uncertain. Trimming took 3 bases from V and 0 from J, leaving 10 bases between them. The CDR3 contains 15 residues. The germline CDR1 and CDR2 sequences are SGHRS and YFSETQ. The CDR3, as DNA: TGCGCCAGCAGCTCGGTCTCCAGCTCTGGAAACACCATATATTTT. It codes for CASSSVSSSGNTIYF.

This clone was picked up one time. The chain employs TRBV7-2 and TRBJ2-1; 7 bases map to TRBD2. From germline, CDR1 is SGHTA and CDR2 FQGNSA. The length of the CDR3 is 16 residues. The ends lost 1 base at V and 9 bases at J; junction bases unmatched: 12. The CDR3 loop is CASSLVRLAEGGEQFF. CDR3 bases: TGTGCCAGCAGCTTAGTTAGGCTAGCGGAAGGAGGTGAGCAGTTCTTC.

This clone was detected only once. The rearrangement links TRBV6-6 to TRBJ2-2; D gene unclear. V lost 2 bases and J 0 bases, leaving 10 bases between the germline ends. Per germline, CDR1 MNHNY and CDR2 SVGAGI (reference sequence). The CDR3 is 16 residues long. The CDR3 DNA reads TGTGCCAGCAGTTACGTCGGTAGCTCGAACACCGGGGAGCTGTTTTTT. It yields the protein CASSYVGSSNTGELFF.

This chain links TRBV28 with TRBJ2-3, with 10 bases matching TRBD2. The CDR3 is 15 residues long. After removal of 7 bases from V and 4 bases from J, the junction contained 8 bases not matched to a gene. The V gene's germline CDR1 is MDHEN and CDR2 SYDVKM. Here the CDR3 DNA reads TGTGCCAGCACCTTTAGCGGGGGGCGCCCAGATACGCAGTATTTT. The encoded protein is CASTFSGGRPDTQYF.

V is TRBV11-3 and J is TRBJ2-1, with 11 bases lining up with TRBD1. The CDR3 totals 15 residues. V lost 5 bases and J lost 8; bases outside the gene matches: 8. Germline CDR1 is SGHNT and CDR2 is YENEEA. The CDR3 bases are TGTGCCAGCAGCCCCCGGACAGGGGGCAGCGATGAGCAGTTCTTC. This sequence encodes CASSPRTGGSDEQFF.

DNA of the CDR3: TGTGCCAGCAGAGGACAGGAAGCCTCACCCCTCCACTTT. It translates to CASRGQEASPLHF. The V call is TRBV2, the J call TRBJ1-6, with TRBD1 matching over 7 bases. V lost 6 bases to trimming and J lost 10 bases; unmatched junction nucleotides: 6. The CDR3 is 13 amino acids. Germline values: CDR1 SNHLY, CDR2 FYNNEI.

V is TRBV5-1 and J is TRBJ2-5; TRBD2 matches at 7 bases. The CDR3 is 15 amino acids. The ends lost 2 bases at V and 2 bases at J; junction bases unmatched: 6. Per the germline V gene, CDR1 is SGHRS and CDR2 is YFSETQ. Here the CDR3 DNA reads TGCGCCAGCAGCTTCGGACGGCGGGGGCAAGAGACCCAGTACTTC. Its protein is CASSFGRRGQETQYF.

V and J are TRBV19 and TRBJ1-2, with TRBD1 matching 8 bases. The V gene end was trimmed by 1 base and the J gene end by 4 bases; junction bases not matched to a gene: 8. The germline CDR1 and CDR2 sequences are LNHDA and SQIVND (reference sequence). This CDR3 comprises 16 residues. The DNA for the CDR3 is TGTGCCAGTAGTATAGGCCGACAGGGGCGATTCTATGGCTACACCTTC. Protein: CASSIGRQGRFYGYTF.

The chain couples TRBV12-3 or TRBV12-4 to TRBJ1-2; 9 bases match TRBD1. The CDR3 consists of 13 residues. With 3 bases clipped from V and 7 bases from J, the junction kept 3 bases outside the gene matches. CDR3 in DNA: TGTGCCAGCAGTTTTACAGGGGGCGGTGGCTACACCTTC. This translates into CASSFTGGGGYTF.

The gene calls are TRBV6-5 and TRBJ1-5; 9 bases fit TRBD1. This CDR3 spans 14 amino acids. The V and J ends lost 4 bases and 4 bases, in that order; junction bases with no gene match: 2. Germline lookup yields CDR1 MNHEY and CDR2 SVGAGI. CDR3 residues: CASSSDRGNQPQHF. As DNA, the CDR3 is TGTGCCAGCAGTTCCGACAGGGGGAATCAGCCCCAGCATTTT.